A selection of T cell receptor beta chains follows, all from one sample in a study of T cell responses to AZD1222 COVID-19 vaccine. The protocol was immunoSEQ multiplex PCR, while the TCRdb copy is restricted to in-frame clones and leaves out a portion. The sample yields about 92,000 clones, 75% to 90% seen once. The sequencing used peripheral blood, collected on day 0 of AZD1222 vaccination. These receptors all stem from an adult in good health. The CDR3 runs from the conserved cysteine through the conserved F or W. Each record gives: CDR3 length, D gene, V gene, clone size, J gene, CDR3 protein, CDR3 DNA. The D gene is left open where the match is weak. Clone size is not always given. Where it is, it says once, few, many or a class for expanded clones.

length: 13; D: TRBD1; V: TRBV5-6; size: NA; J: TRBJ2-5; CDR3: CASRLTGGETQYF; DNA: TGTGCCAGCAGATTAACAGGGGGAGAGACCCAGTACTTC
length: 15; D: TRBD2; V: TRBV18; size: NA; J: TRBJ2-1; CDR3: CASSPSGLAGNEQFF; DNA: TGTGCCAGCTCACCGTCTGGACTAGCGGGTAATGAGCAGTTCTTC
length: 14; D: NA; V: TRBV28; size: NA; J: TRBJ2-7; CDR3: CATNGGGSSYEQYF; DNA: TGTGCCACTAACGGAGGGGGTAGCTCCTACGAGCAGTACTTC
length: 11; D: NA; V: TRBV9; size: NA; J: TRBJ2-7; CDR3: CASGRTDEQYF; DNA: TGTGCCTCGGGGCGGACGGACGAGCAGTACTTC
length: 15; D: TRBD2; V: TRBV7-8; size: NA; J: TRBJ2-7; CDR3: CASSLELAGTYEQYF; DNA: TGTGCCAGCAGCTTAGAGCTAGCGGGCACCTACGAGCAGTACTTC
length: 13; D: NA; V: TRBV27; size: NA; J: TRBJ2-2; CDR3: CASRVLNTGELFF; DNA: TGTGCCAGCAGAGTTTTGAACACCGGGGAGCTGTTTTTT
length: 16; D: NA; V: TRBV7-2; size: NA; J: TRBJ1-1; CDR3: CASSYGGMSGGTEAFF; DNA: TGTGCCAGCAGCTATGGAGGTATGTCCGGAGGCACTGAAGCTTTCTTT
length: 14; D: TRBD2; V: TRBV5-1; size: once; J: TRBJ2-5; CDR3: CASSPRLAGETQYF; DNA: TGCGCCAGCAGCCCAAGACTAGCGGGAGAGACCCAGTACTTC
length: 18; D: TRBD2; V: TRBV27; size: NA; J: TRBJ2-3; CDR3: CASSSFTTSGRSTDTQYF; DNA: TGTGCCAGCAGTTCCTTCACGACTAGCGGGAGAAGCACAGATACGCAGTATTTT
length: 13; D: NA; V: TRBV9; size: NA; J: TRBJ1-2; CDR3: CASSVESRGGYTF; DNA: TGTGCCAGCAGCGTAGAAAGCCGTGGAGGCTACACCTTC
length: 14; D: NA; V: TRBV28; size: NA; J: TRBJ2-7; CDR3: CASSSAGGWYEQYF; DNA: TGTGCCAGCAGCTCAGCAGGCGGGTGGTACGAGCAGTACTTC
length: 15; D: NA; V: TRBV5-8; size: NA; J: TRBJ2-5; CDR3: CASSPNARYALTQYF; DNA: TGTGCCAGCAGCCCCAACGCCCGGTACGCCCTGACCCAGTACTTC
length: 13; D: TRBD1; V: TRBV27; size: NA; J: TRBJ2-1; CDR3: CASTRSRGTGTFF; DNA: TGTGCCAGCACGAGAAGTCGTGGGACAGGGACGTTCTTC
length: 14; D: NA; V: TRBV14; size: NA; J: TRBJ2-5; CDR3: CASNLGLAGETQYF; DNA: TGTGCCAGCAATTTGGGGCTAGCAGGAGAGACCCAGTACTTC
length: 15; D: NA; V: TRBV4-3; size: NA; J: TRBJ1-6; CDR3: CASSQFQEGGSPLHF; DNA: TGCGCCAGCAGCCAATTTCAGGAGGGAGGATCACCCCTCCACTTT
length: 14; D: NA; V: TRBV4-2; size: NA; J: TRBJ1-1; CDR3: CASSQETLNTEAFF; DNA: TGTGCCAGCAGCCAAGAAACGCTGAACACTGAAGCTTTCTTT
length: 13; D: NA; V: TRBV5-1; size: NA; J: TRBJ2-7; CDR3: CASSFGGYYEQYF; DNA: TGCGCCAGCAGCTTCGGGGGTTACTACGAGCAGTACTTC
length: 16; D: NA; V: TRBV7-9; size: NA; J: TRBJ2-7; CDR3: CASSLSSSGGGLEQYF; DNA: TGTGCCAGCAGCTTATCGTCGTCCGGGGGTGGCCTCGAGCAGTACTTC
length: 17; D: NA; V: TRBV10-3; size: NA; J: TRBJ1-5; CDR3: CAIRSKTGRDSNQPQHF; DNA: TGTGCCATCAGATCCAAAACAGGGCGCGATAGCAATCAGCCCCAGCATTTT
length: 16; D: NA; V: TRBV5-8; size: NA; J: TRBJ1-2; CDR3: CASSTSTGWSYYGYTF; DNA: TGTGCCAGCAGCACATCGACAGGTTGGAGTTACTATGGCTACACCTTC
length: 12; D: NA; V: TRBV19; size: once; J: TRBJ1-5; CDR3: CASGRVGQPQHF; DNA: TGTGCCAGTGGCAGGGTTGGCCAGCCCCAGCATTTT
length: 13; D: NA; V: TRBV30; size: NA; J: TRBJ2-3; CDR3: CAWSGALTDTQYF; DNA: TGTGCCTGGAGTGGGGCACTCACAGATACGCAGTATTTT